Described below is a single TCR beta chain sequence and its context. What antigen it recognizes has not been identified. No base quality information exists; no much larger clone differs at one position. What the treatment or condition label conveys for this sample: some 20 received Ad26.COV2.S at low or high dose, single or two shots; 5 received placebo; per-sample allocation not given. Repertoires of vaccine and placebo recipients were sequenced from samples taken on day 63 after the first injection. Between 29 July and 7 August 2020, Cohort 1b enrolled about 27 adults aged 18-55 years at one site in Boston, USA. Ad26.COV2.S was a replication-incompetent adenovirus type 26 vector that expressed a prefusion-stabilized SARS-CoV-2 spike protein derived from the original Wuhan strain. The immunoSEQ Assay was the method used to sequence TCRbeta CDR3 regions. After extraction, genomic DNA underwent amplification by bias-controlled multiplex PCR, followed by high-throughput sequencing. In the source study's methods: Collapsing and filtering of sequences were performed to quantify the absolute abundance of each unique TCRbeta CDR3 region. Usable DNA was measured by amplifying reference genes present in all nucleated cells, and TCRbeta template counts were normalized to that usable DNA to estimate T cell fraction. Repertoire TCRs were annotated as SARS-CoV-2-specific when V gene, CDR3 amino acid sequence and J gene were exactly matched to a known reactive TCR set. The reference SARS-CoV-2 TCR set was obtained from MIRA and was filtered for enrichment in COVID-19-positive ImmuneCODE repertoires, whereby public or cross-reactive TCRs were removed. Drawing on the MIRA antigens, annotated TCRs were analysed further at the level of specific ORF or position within ORF. Breadth was defined as annotated unique rearrangements over total unique productive rearrangements; depth was the summed frequency of those rearrangements. Two-sided Wilcoxon rank-sum tests were applied when comparing TCR breadth between groups. TCRdb stores this immuneACCESS table with in-frame sequences only. Part of the clones is absent; in the studies checked, under half of the shortfall reflects unresolved V genes, and no reason is known for the rest. Clone size and V and J calls were adopted from that table, with D and trimming inferred from the DNA. The sample table shows roughly 420,000 clones, and 85% to 90% are seen once. The top ten clonotypes cover about 4% of the sample.

The data are from a study of Ad26.COV2.S vaccination and SARS-CoV-2 variants (dated by TCRdb to about 2021). In the study overall: Vaccine-arm donors came from COV1001, a multicentre, randomized, double-blind, placebo-controlled phase I-IIa trial of Ad26.COV2.S in healthy adults. Ad26.COV2.S was administered intramuscularly at 5 x 10^10 or 1 x 10^11 viral particles, either as a single shot or as two shots given 56 days apart. The specificity and breadth of SARS-CoV-2-reactive T cell receptors after Ad26.COV2.S vaccination were assessed by TCRbeta repertoire sequencing. A total of some 30 samples were included in the TCR-sequenced set, comprising around 19 Ad26.COV2.S vaccine recipients, 5 placebo recipients and 8 SARS-CoV-2 convalescent individuals. Trial participants were randomized into five groups of five: low-dose or high-dose Ad26.COV2.S given once or twice, or placebo on both occasions. Throughout the experiments and outcome assessment, investigators stayed blinded to trial group allocation.

From the cysteine through the phenylalanine, the CDR3 covers 14 amino acids. Of all the DNA, just the CDR3 is kept, 42 bases in frame from base 1. The germline V and J ends show losses of 0 bases and 7 bases respectively, and no gene match explains 1 base of the junction. In the germline V gene, CDR1 corresponds to LGHNA and CDR2 to YSLEER. What the authors observed across the whole study: The study lacked the statistical power to compare responses across vaccine doses or regimens. According to the authors, total T cell responses may have been underestimated by the TCR breadth and depth analyses. Spike-specific TCR breadth was higher in Ad26.COV2.S recipients than in placebo recipients (P = 0.0014). Vaccine and placebo recipients had comparable non-spike TCR breadth, which fits with the vaccine containing only spike. Substantial breadth of spike-specific CD8+ and CD4+ T cell responses was reported after vaccination.

Here the chain combines TRBV4-3 and TRBJ1-4; TRBD1 fits 8 bases in the junction. The material was peripheral blood, obtained in a trial of Ad26.COV2.S vaccine versus placebo. The TCR sequence derives from a person between 18 and 65 years old who received the Ad26.COV2.S COVID-19 vaccine or a placebo. This receptor has the CDR3 CASSQDDRGEKLFF. Here is the DNA: TGCGCCAGCAGCCAAGATGACAGGGGTGAAAAACTGTTTTTT.